The T cell receptor beta chain described here comes from a study of blood T cell repertoires in COVID-19. Study-level information: PBMCs, B-cell-depleted T cells, or T cells provided the cDNA or gDNA that made up the material.

Generated by immunoSEQ multiplex PCR, the TCRdb table keeps only in-frame clones and is missing some. The sample includes around 130,000 clones, roughly 84% seen only once; the top ten take approximately 9%. With 5 bases clipped from V and 8 bases from J, the junction kept 12 bases outside the gene matches. This CDR3 is 17 amino acids long. Per the germline V gene, CDR1 is SGHTA and CDR2 is FQGNSA. The rearrangement links TRBV7-2 to TRBJ2-2, with 12 positions matching TRBD2. The origin of this receptor is a man aged 25 to 40 with COVID-19, enrolled during active disease. The specimen sequenced was peripheral blood. The DNA of the CDR3 is TGTGCCAGCAGCCCCATCTTGACTAGCGGGAGTGCGGGGGAGCTGTTTTTT. The encoded protein is CASSPILTSGSAGELFF.